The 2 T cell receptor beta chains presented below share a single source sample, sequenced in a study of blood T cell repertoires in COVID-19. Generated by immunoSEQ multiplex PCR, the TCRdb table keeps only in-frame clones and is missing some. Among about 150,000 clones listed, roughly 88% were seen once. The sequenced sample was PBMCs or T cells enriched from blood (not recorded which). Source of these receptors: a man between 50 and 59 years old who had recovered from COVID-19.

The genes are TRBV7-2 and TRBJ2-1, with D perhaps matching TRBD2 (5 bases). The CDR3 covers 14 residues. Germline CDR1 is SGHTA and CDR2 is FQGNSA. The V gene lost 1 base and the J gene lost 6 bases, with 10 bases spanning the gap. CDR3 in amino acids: CASSLVGSGNEQFF. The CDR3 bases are TGTGCCAGCAGCTTAGTAGGGAGCGGCAATGAGCAGTTCTTC.

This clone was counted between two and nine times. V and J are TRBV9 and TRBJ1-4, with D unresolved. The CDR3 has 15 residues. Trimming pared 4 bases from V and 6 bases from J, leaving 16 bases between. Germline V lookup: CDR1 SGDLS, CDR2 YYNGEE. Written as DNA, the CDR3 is TGTGCCAGCAGCCCGGACGGGATACCATATGAAAAACTGTTTTTT. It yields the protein CASSPDGIPYEKLFF.